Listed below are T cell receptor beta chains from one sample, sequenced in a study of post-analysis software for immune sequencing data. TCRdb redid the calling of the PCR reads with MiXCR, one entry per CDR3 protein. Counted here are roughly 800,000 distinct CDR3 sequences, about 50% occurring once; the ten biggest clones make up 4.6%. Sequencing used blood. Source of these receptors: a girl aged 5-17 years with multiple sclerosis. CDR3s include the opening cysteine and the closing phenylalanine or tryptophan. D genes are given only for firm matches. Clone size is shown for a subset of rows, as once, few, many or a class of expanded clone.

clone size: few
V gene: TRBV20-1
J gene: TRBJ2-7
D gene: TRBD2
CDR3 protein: CSAYSGSAYEQYF
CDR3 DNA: TGCAGTGCCTATAGCGGGAGTGCCTACGAGCAGTACTTC

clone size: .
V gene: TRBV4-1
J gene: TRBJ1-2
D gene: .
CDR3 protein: CASSPQEGVDYGYTF
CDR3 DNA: TGCGCCAGCAGCCCCCAGGAGGGGGTGGACTATGGCTACACCTTC

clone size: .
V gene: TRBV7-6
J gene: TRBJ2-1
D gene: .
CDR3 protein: CASSRRLGPHNEQFF
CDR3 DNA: TGTGCCAGCAGCCGTCGGTTGGGCCCGCACAATGAGCAGTTCTTC

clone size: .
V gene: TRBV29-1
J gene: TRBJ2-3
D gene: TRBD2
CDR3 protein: CSVDGTSGVPYTDTQYF
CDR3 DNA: TGCAGCGTTGACGGGACTAGCGGTGTCCCTTACACAGATACGCAGTATTTT

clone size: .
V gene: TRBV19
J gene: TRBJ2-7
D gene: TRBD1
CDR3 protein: CASSIEHRGIEQYF
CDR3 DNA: TGTGCCAGTAGTATAGAACACAGGGGCATTGAGCAGTACTTC

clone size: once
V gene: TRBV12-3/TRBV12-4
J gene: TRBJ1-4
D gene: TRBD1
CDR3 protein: CASSQDRDRGDEKLFF
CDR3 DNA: TGTGCCAGCAGTCAAGACAGGGATCGGGGCGATGAAAAACTGTTTTTT

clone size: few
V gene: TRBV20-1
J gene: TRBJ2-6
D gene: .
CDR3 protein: CSARGGRSSGANVLTF
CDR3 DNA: TGCAGTGCTAGAGGGGGCAGAAGCTCTGGGGCCAACGTCCTGACTTTC

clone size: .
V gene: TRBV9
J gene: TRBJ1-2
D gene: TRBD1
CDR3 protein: CASSPRGGGNYGYTF
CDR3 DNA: TGTGCCAGCAGCCCCCGGGGAGGGGGCAACTATGGCTACACCTTC

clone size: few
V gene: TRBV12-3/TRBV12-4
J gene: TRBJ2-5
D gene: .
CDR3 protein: CASGGTLKETQYF
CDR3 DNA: TGTGCCAGCGGAGGGACATTAAAAGAGACCCAGTACTTC

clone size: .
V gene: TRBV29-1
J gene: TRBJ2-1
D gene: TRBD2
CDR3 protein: CSGTSGESYNEQFF
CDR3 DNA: TGCAGCGGGACTAGCGGGGAATCCTACAATGAGCAGTTCTTC

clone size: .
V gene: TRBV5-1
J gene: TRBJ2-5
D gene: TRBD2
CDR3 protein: CASSALSGGAETQYF
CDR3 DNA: TGCGCCAGCAGCGCTCTTAGCGGGGGGGCCGAGACCCAGTACTTC

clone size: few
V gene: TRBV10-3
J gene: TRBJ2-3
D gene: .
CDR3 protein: CAISERTQSTDTQYF
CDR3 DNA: TGTGCCATCAGCGAAAGGACACAAAGCACAGATACGCAGTATTTT

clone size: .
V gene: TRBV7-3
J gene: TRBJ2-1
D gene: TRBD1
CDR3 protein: CASSAGQGVYNEQFF
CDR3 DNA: TGTGCCAGCAGCGCAGGACAGGGGGTCTACAATGAGCAGTTCTTC

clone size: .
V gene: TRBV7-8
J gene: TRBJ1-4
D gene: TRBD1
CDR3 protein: CASSSGQPNEKLFF
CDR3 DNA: TGTGCCAGCAGCTCGGGACAGCCCAATGAAAAACTGTTTTTT

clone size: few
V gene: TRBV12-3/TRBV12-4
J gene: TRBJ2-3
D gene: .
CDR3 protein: CASRPTGTDTQYF
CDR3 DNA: TGTGCCAGCCGCCCTACCGGCACAGATACGCAGTATTTT

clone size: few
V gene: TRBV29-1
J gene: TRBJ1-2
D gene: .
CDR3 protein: CSVGLDYYGYTF
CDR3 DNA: TGCAGCGTGGGGCTAGATTATTATGGCTACACCTTC

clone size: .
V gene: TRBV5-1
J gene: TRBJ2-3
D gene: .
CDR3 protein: CASVQVGGTDTQYF
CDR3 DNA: TGCGCCAGCGTTCAGGTCGGGGGCACAGATACGCAGTATTTT

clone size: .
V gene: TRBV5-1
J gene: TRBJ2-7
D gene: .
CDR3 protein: CASSLTGPEQYF
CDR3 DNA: TGCGCCAGCAGCTTGACAGGCCCCGAGCAGTACTTC

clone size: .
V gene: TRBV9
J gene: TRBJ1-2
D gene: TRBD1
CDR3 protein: CASSVRDRGRYGYTF
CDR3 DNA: TGTGCCAGCAGCGTACGCGACAGGGGCCGCTATGGCTACACCTTC

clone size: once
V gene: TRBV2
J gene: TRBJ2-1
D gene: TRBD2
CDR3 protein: CASRHSTLAGDNEQFF
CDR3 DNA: TGTGCCAGCAGACACTCTACACTAGCGGGAGACAATGAGCAGTTCTTC

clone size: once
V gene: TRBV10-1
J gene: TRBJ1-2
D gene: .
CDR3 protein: CASSESTALFQSYTF
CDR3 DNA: TGCGCCAGCAGTGAGTCGACTGCCCTATTCCAGAGCTACACCTTC

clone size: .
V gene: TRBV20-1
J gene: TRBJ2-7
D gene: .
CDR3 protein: CSALLAIGTPTYEQYF
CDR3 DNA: TGCAGTGCCCTCCTTGCTATCGGGACACCAACCTACGAGCAGTACTTC

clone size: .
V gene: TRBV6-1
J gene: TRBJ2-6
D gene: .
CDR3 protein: CATSPWGANVLTF
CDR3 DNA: TGTGCCACCTCTCCTTGGGGGGCCAACGTCCTGACTTTC

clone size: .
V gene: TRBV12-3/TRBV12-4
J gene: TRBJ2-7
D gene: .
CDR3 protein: CASSPTTGRLSYEQYF
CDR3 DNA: TGTGCCAGCAGTCCGACGACTGGGCGGCTCTCCTACGAGCAGTACTTC

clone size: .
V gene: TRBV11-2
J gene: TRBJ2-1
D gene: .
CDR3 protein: CASSSDSRYNEQFF
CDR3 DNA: TGTGCCAGCAGCTCCGACAGCCGTTACAATGAGCAGTTCTTC

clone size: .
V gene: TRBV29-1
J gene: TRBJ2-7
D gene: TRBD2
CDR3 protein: CSVEGGNHYEQYF
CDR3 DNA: TGCAGCGTTGAGGGGGGGAACCACTACGAGCAGTACTTC

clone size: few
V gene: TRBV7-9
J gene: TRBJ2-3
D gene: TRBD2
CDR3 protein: CAITGTSYTDTQYF
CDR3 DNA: TGTGCCATCACCGGGACTAGCTACACAGATACGCAGTATTTT

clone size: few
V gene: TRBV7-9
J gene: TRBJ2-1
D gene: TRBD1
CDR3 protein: CASSLAAGTAHYNEQFF
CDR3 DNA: TGTGCCAGCAGCTTAGCGGCCGGGACAGCGCATTACAATGAGCAGTTCTTC

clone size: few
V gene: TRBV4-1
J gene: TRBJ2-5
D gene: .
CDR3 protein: CASSYRSDQETQYF
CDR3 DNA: TGCGCCAGCAGCTACCGCAGCGACCAAGAGACCCAGTACTTC

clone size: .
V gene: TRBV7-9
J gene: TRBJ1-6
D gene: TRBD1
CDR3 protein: CASSLAPTGGNSPLHF
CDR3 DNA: TGTGCCAGCAGCTTAGCCCCGACAGGGGGAAATTCACCCCTCCACTTT

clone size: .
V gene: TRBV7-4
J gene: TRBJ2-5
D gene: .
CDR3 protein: CASSPRDIAKGETQYF
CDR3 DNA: TGTGCCAGCAGTCCCCGGGACATCGCCAAAGGGGAGACCCAGTACTTC

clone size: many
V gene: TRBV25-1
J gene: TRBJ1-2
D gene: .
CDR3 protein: CASSTGGSGSLYGYTF
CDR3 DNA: TGTGCCAGCAGTACGGGCGGGAGCGGATCTCTCTATGGCTACACCTTC

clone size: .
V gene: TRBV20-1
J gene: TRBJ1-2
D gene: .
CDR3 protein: CSALIRRANYGYTF
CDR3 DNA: TGCAGTGCTCTTATTCGTAGAGCTAACTATGGCTACACCTTC

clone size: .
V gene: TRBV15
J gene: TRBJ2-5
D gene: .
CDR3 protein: CATSRGTQGTSETQYF
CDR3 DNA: TGTGCCACCAGCAGGGGAACCCAGGGGACGAGCGAGACCCAGTACTTC

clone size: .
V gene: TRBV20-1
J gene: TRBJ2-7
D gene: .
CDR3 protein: CSAALVGVGEQYF
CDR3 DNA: TGCAGTGCTGCCCTAGTGGGAGTGGGCGAGCAGTACTTC

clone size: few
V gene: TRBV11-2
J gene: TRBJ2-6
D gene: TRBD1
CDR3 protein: CASSLKTGGTSGANVLTF
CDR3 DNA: TGTGCCAGCAGCTTAAAGACAGGGGGGACTTCTGGGGCCAACGTCCTGACTTTC

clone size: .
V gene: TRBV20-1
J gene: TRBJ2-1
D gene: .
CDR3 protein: CSARDRMGRSEQFF
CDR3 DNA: TGCAGTGCTAGAGATCGGATGGGGCGGAGTGAGCAGTTCTTC

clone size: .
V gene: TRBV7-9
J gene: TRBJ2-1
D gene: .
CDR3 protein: CASSLGRRVSYNEQFF
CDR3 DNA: TGTGCCAGCAGCTTAGGGCGCAGGGTCTCCTACAATGAGCAGTTCTTC

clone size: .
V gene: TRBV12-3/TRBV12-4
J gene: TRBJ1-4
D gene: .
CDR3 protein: CASRLGGEKLFF
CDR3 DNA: TGTGCCAGCAGACTGGGGGGGGAAAAACTGTTTTTT

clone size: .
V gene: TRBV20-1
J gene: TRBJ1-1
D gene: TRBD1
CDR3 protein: CSASRPGQEAFF
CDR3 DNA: TGCAGTGCCTCTCGGCCGGGACAGGAAGCTTTCTTT

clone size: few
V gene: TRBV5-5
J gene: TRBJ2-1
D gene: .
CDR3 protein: CASSLATGLYNEQFF
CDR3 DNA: TGTGCCAGCAGCTTGGCTACGGGACTTTACAATGAGCAGTTCTTC

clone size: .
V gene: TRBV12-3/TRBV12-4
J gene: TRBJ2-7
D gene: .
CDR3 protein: CASSVRRDPSYEQYF
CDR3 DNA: TGTGCCAGCTCGGTCCGGAGGGACCCTTCCTACGAGCAGTACTTC

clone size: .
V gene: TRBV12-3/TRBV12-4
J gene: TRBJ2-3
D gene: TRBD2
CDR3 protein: CASSLALGGDTDTQYF
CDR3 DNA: TGTGCCAGCAGTTTAGCCCTCGGGGGGGACACAGATACGCAGTATTTT

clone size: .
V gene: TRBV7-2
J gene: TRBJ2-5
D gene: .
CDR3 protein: CASSLGPLSGLGTQYF
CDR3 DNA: TGTGCCAGCAGCTTAGGTCCTCTTTCGGGACTCGGTACCCAGTACTTC

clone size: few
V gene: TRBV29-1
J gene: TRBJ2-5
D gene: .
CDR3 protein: CSVHRETQYF
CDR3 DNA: TGCAGCGTTCATCGGGAGACCCAGTACTTC

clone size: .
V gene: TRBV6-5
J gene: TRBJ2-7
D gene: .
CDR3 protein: CASSYRGHGSYEQYF
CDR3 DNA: TGTGCCAGCAGTTACAGGGGCCATGGCTCCTACGAGCAGTACTTC

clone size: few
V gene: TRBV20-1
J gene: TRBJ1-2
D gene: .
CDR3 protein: CLQAGVGGYTF
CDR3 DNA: TGCCTACAGGCAGGGGTAGGGGGCTACACCTTC

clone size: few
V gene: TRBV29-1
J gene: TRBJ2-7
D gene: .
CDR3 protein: CSVRDASSYEQYF
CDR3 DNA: TGCAGCGTTCGGGACGCGAGCTCCTACGAGCAGTACTTC

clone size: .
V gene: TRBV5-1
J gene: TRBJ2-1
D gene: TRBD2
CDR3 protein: CASSLNGGGAHEQFF
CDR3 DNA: TGCGCCAGCAGCTTGAATGGCGGGGGGGCCCATGAGCAGTTCTTC

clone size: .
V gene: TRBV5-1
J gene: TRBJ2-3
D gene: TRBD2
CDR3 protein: CASSPGLAGVLDTQYF
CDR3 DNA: TGCGCCAGCAGCCCTGGACTAGCGGGGGTGTTGGATACGCAGTATTTT

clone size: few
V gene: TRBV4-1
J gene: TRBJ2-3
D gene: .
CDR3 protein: CASSQVGRESPDTQYF
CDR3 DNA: TGCGCCAGCAGCCAAGTGGGACGGGAGAGTCCAGATACGCAGTATTTT

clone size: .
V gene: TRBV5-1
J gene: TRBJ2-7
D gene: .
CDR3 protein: CASSLIRPGPPYEQYF
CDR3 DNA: TGCGCCAGCAGCTTGATAAGACCGGGACCTCCCTACGAGCAGTACTTC

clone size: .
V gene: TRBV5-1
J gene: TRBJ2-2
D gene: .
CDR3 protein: CASSPEADRGPGELFF
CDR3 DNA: TGCGCCAGCAGCCCCGAAGCAGATCGGGGCCCCGGGGAGCTGTTTTTT

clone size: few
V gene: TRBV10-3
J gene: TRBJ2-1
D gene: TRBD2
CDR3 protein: CAISEPEGLAGTNEQFF
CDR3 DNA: TGTGCCATCAGTGAACCGGAGGGACTAGCGGGAACCAATGAGCAGTTCTTC

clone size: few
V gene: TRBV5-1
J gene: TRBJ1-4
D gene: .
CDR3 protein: CASSFGGHEKLFF
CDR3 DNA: TGCGCCAGCAGCTTTGGCGGGCATGAAAAACTGTTTTTT

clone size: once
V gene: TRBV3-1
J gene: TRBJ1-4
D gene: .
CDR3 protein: CASSPFDLTTGKLFF
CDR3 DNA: TGTGCCAGCAGCCCGTTCGACCTAACAACGGGGAAACTGTTTTTT

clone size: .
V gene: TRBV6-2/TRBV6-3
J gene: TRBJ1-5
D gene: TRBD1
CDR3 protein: CASQQGGYNQPQHF
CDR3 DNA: TGTGCCAGCCAACAGGGGGGTTACAATCAGCCCCAGCATTTT

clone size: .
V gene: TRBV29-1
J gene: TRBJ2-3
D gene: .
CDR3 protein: CSVGPNTDTQYF
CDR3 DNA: TGCAGCGTTGGCCCCAACACAGATACGCAGTATTTT

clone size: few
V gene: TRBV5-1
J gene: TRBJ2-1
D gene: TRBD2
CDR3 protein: CASSGLAGDEQFF
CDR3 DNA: TGCGCCAGCTCCGGACTAGCGGGAGATGAGCAGTTCTTC

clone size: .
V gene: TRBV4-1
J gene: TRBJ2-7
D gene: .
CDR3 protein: CASEQVSGLYEQYF
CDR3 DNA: TGCGCCAGCGAACAGGTTTCGGGGCTCTACGAGCAGTACTTC